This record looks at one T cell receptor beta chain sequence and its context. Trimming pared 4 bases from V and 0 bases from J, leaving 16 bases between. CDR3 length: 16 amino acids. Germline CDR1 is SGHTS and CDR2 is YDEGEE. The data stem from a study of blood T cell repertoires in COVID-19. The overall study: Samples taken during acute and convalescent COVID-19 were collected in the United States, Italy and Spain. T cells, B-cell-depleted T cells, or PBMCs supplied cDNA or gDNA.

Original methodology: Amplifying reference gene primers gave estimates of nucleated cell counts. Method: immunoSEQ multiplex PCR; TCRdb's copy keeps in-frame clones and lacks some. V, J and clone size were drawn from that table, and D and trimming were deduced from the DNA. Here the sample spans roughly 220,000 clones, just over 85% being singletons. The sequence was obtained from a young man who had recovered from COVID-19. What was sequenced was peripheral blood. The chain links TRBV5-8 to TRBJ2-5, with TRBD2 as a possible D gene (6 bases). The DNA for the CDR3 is TGTGCCAGCAGCGGATTCGGGTGGGGGGACCAAGAGACCCAGTACTTC. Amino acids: CASSGFGWGDQETQYF. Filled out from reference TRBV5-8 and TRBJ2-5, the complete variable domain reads EAGVTQSPTHLIKTRGQQATLRCSPISGHTSVYWYQQALGLGLQFLLWYDEGEERNRGNFPPRFSGRQFPNYSSELNVNALELEDSALYLCASSGFGWGDQETQYFGPGTRLLVL.